The rows below give T cell receptor beta chains drawn from one sample of a study of lymphopenia after photon versus proton radiotherapy. Generated by immunoSEQ multiplex PCR, the TCRdb table keeps only in-frame clones and is missing some. The sample has around 42,000 clones, 65% to 90% seen once. The specimen comprised peripheral blood, sampled from a patient treated with photon-based radiotherapy. The receptors were sampled from a man aged 35-49 years with gastric cancer. Both conserved end residues are part of each CDR3. D genes are given only for firm matches. The listing skips clone size in some rows; elsewhere it reads once, few, many or a size class.

d_call,v_call,clone_size,j_call,cdr3_length,cdr3_nt,cdr3_aa
-,TRBV6-6,-,TRBJ1-4,15,TGTGCCAGCAGTTACTCGGGAGGGGGGAATGAAAAACTGTTTTTT,CASSYSGGGNEKLFF
TRBD1,TRBV19,-,TRBJ1-1,18,TGTGCCAGTAGTATGGCTGTTGGGACAGGGGTTAGGGGCACTGAAGCTTTCTTT,CASSMAVGTGVRGTEAFF
-,TRBV27,-,TRBJ2-7,16,TGTGCCAGCAGTTCGACCGGGACACAACTCTCCTACGAGCAGTACTTC,CASSSTGTQLSYEQYF
TRBD1,TRBV7-2,-,TRBJ2-5,15,TGTGCCAGCAGCTCGCCCGGGACAGGGATTGAGACCCAGTACTTC,CASSSPGTGIETQYF
-,TRBV5-8,-,TRBJ1-6,15,TGTGCCAGCAGCTTTGTAACAGTTGGTGATTCACCCCTCCACTTT,CASSFVTVGDSPLHF
TRBD2,TRBV11-2,-,TRBJ2-2,17,TGTGCCAGCAGCTTAGATGCCCCGACTAGCGGGGTCTGGGAGCTGTTTTTT,CASSLDAPTSGVWELFF
TRBD1,TRBV11-3,-,TRBJ2-1,16,TGTGCCAGCAGCTTAGCGGGACAGGGCCTTTACAATGAGCAGTTCTTC,CASSLAGQGLYNEQFF
TRBD2,TRBV19,once,TRBJ2-3,16,TGTGCCAGTATCGCCTCGGGCCCGGGACTAGGAAATACGCAGTATTTT,CASIASGPGLGNTQYF
-,TRBV6-5,-,TRBJ2-5,15,TGTGCCAGCAGTTACGGCTCGGGCGGCCAAGAGACCCAGTACTTC,CASSYGSGGQETQYF
TRBD1,TRBV7-8,-,TRBJ2-3,17,TGTGCCAGCAGCCCCCAGGGACAGGAGATGGGCACAGATACGCAGTATTTT,CASSPQGQEMGTDTQYF
-,TRBV9,-,TRBJ1-1,15,TGTGCCAGCAGCCCCCGAGTTGGGACGAACACTGAAGCTTTCTTT,CASSPRVGTNTEAFF
TRBD1,TRBV7-2,-,TRBJ1-5,14,TGTGCCAGCAGCTTGGGACAGGCAGATCAGCCCCAGCATTTT,CASSLGQADQPQHF
-,TRBV19,-,TRBJ1-1,16,TGTGCCAGTAGTCTCCGGGGGCTAGGGTATGGCACTGAAGCTTTCTTT,CASSLRGLGYGTEAFF
-,TRBV5-1,-,TRBJ2-4,15,TGCGCCAGCAGCTTGGCTCAGGGGGCCAAAAACATTCAGTACTTC,CASSLAQGAKNIQYF
TRBD1,TRBV2,-,TRBJ2-7,14,TGTGCCAGCGGACCACAGGGGCGACCGTACGAGCAGTACTTC,CASGPQGRPYEQYF
-,TRBV6-4,few,TRBJ1-6,16,TGTGCCAGCCCCAGTGGGCGGACAGTGGAAGACTCACCCCTCCACTTT,CASPSGRTVEDSPLHF
TRBD1,TRBV10-1,-,TRBJ1-1,14,TGCGCCACCCTAGGGGACAGGGCGAACACTGAAGCTTTCTTT,CATLGDRANTEAFF
-,TRBV5-1,-,TRBJ1-2,13,TGCGCCAGCAGCTTGGGGACTTCCTCTGGCTACACCTTC,CASSLGTSSGYTF
-,TRBV30,-,TRBJ1-1,12,TGTGCCTGGAGTCGTGAGGGCACTGAAGCTTTCTTT,CAWSREGTEAFF
-,TRBV7-9,-,TRBJ1-4,15,TGTGCCAGCAGCCCAGACAGGACGTCGAATGAAAAACTGTTTTTT,CASSPDRTSNEKLFF
-,TRBV5-4,-,TRBJ1-2,16,TGTGCCAGCAGCTCTTATCTATTTTCCGGAGGCTATGGCTACACCTTC,CASSSYLFSGGYGYTF
-,TRBV4-2,-,TRBJ1-4,17,TGTGCCAGCAGCCAAGGGAGACAGGCTTCAACTAATGAAAAACTGTTTTTT,CASSQGRQASTNEKLFF
-,TRBV5-5,-,TRBJ2-1,15,TGTGCCAGCAGCTTGGGTCAGCTCGGGATTGCTGAGCAGTTCTTC,CASSLGQLGIAEQFF
-,TRBV7-2,-,TRBJ1-2,15,TGTGCCAGCAGCCTGTCGGGGGATGGGGTCTATGGCTACACCTTC,CASSLSGDGVYGYTF
-,TRBV7-3,-,TRBJ1-4,15,TGTGCCAGCAGCTTAGTCGGAGGTTCGTATGAAAAACTGTTTTTT,CASSLVGGSYEKLFF
TRBD1,TRBV4-2,-,TRBJ2-5,15,TGTGCCAGCAGCCAAGACGGACAGGTCCAAGAGACCCAGTACTTC,CASSQDGQVQETQYF
-,TRBV4-1,-,TRBJ1-1,13,TGCGCCAGCAGCCTTGGCCCGAACACTGAAGCTTTCTTT,CASSLGPNTEAFF
TRBD1,TRBV2,-,TRBJ1-2,15,TGTGCCAGCATTACGGGGACAGGGGCTAACTATGGCTACACCTTC,CASITGTGANYGYTF
-,TRBV5-8,once,TRBJ2-5,15,TGTGCCAGCAGCTTGGAGACGGACGACCAAGAGACCCAGTACTTC,CASSLETDDQETQYF
-,TRBV7-2,-,TRBJ2-1,13,TGTGCCAGCAGCGCAGAGGGTGTACATGAGCAGTTCTTC,CASSAEGVHEQFF
TRBD2,TRBV30,-,TRBJ2-7,12,TGTGCCTTTCGACTAGCGGGGGGATTGCAGTACTTC,CAFRLAGGLQYF
TRBD1,TRBV6-5,-,TRBJ1-1,15,TGTGCCAGCAGCCGGGGACAGTTTCAGAACACTGAAGCTTTCTTT,CASSRGQFQNTEAFF
TRBD1,TRBV14,-,TRBJ1-4,15,TGTGCCAGCAGCCCCCAGGGGGCAAGAAATGAAAAACTGTTTTTT,CASSPQGARNEKLFF
-,TRBV11-3,-,TRBJ2-3,15,TGTGCCAGCAGCTTGGGCAACTCGGGCACAGATACGCAGTATTTT,CASSLGNSGTDTQYF